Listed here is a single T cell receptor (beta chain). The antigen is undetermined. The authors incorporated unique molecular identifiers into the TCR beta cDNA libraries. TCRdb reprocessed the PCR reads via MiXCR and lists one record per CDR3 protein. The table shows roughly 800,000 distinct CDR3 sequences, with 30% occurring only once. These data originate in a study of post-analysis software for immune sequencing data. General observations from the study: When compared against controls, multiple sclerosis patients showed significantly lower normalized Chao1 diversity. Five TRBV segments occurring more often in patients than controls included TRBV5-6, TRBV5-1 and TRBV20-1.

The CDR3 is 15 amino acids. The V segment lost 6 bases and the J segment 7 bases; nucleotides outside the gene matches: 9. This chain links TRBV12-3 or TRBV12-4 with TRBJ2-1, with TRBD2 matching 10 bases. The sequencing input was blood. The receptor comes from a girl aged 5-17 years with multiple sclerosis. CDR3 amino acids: CASRPTSGIGNEQFF. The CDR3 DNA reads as TGTGCCAGCAGGCCCACTAGCGGGATCGGGAATGAGCAGTTCTTC.